Here is one T cell receptor beta chain with its context. Authors' processing steps: Cell counts per sample came from amplifying reference gene primers. Sequencing was performed with immunoSEQ multiplex PCR; in TCRdb, only in-frame clones are kept and a portion is missing. V and J calls and clone size are copied from that table; D and trimming were computed from the DNA. This sample has 200,000 to 250,000 clones, with around 90% found just once. The data were obtained in a study of blood T cell repertoires in COVID-19. With 4 bases clipped from V and 3 bases from J, the junction kept 6 bases outside the gene matches. This CDR3 has 14 amino acids. The germline gives CDR1 SGHRS, CDR2 YFSETQ.

The sequenced sample was peripheral blood. The receptor comes from a man aged 25-40 years with COVID-19, enrolled during active disease. J is TRBJ1-2 and V is TRBV5-1; 7 bases map to TRBD1. CDR3 DNA: TGCGCCAGCAGCCTAGGGACAGCAGACTATGGCTACACCTTC. Translated: CASSLGTADYGYTF.